This passage covers 19 T cell receptor beta chains from one sample sequenced in a study of T cell responses to AZD1222 COVID-19 vaccine. Repertoires were generated with immunoSEQ multiplex PCR, while TCRdb's copy carries only in-frame clones and drops some. The sample gives about 150,000 clones, around nine tenths of which show up once; approximately 4.3% is in the top ten. This material consisted of peripheral blood, taken 28 days after the second AZD1222 dose. All receptors come from an adult who received the AZD1222 COVID-19 vaccine.

The rearrangement uses TRBV27 and TRBJ1-2; 7 bases line up with TRBD1. V lost 4 bases to trimming and J lost 8 bases; unmatched junction nucleotides: 13. The germline CDR1 and CDR2 sequences are MNHEY and SMNVEV (reference sequence). The CDR3 runs to 15 residues. The chain's CDR3 is CASSSSGTAPSGYTF. For the CDR3, the DNA is TGTGCCAGCAGTTCGTCCGGGACAGCGCCTTCCGGCTACACCTTC.

The gene calls are TRBV7-6 and TRBJ1-6; D call uncertain. The length of the CDR3 is 14 residues. V was cut by 1 base and J by 9 bases, with 10 bases left in between. Germline assignment: CDR1 SGHVS and CDR2 FNYEAQ. In DNA form, the CDR3 reads TGTGCCAGCAGCTTAGAAGGGTACCGTTCACCCCTCCACTTT. It codes for CASSLEGYRSPLHF.

The genes are TRBV6-1 and TRBJ2-5; perhaps TRBD1 as D (6 bases). Trimming removed 3 bases from V and 2 bases from J, with 10 bases in between. Germline CDR1 reads MNHNS; CDR2 reads SASEGT. The length of the CDR3 is 14 residues. The CDR3 reads CASSDHRAQETQYF. The CDR3 DNA reads as TGTGCCAGCAGTGACCACAGGGCTCAAGAGACCCAGTACTTC.

The V gene is TRBV29-1, the J gene TRBJ1-2; D not certain. The V end lost 1 base, the J end lost 13 bases, and 7 bases lay between the germline ends. The germline V gene has CDR1 SQVTM and CDR2 ANQGSEA. The CDR3 consists of 9 residues. The CDR3 is CSVEGGTTF. The CDR3 nucleotides read TGCAGCGTTGAAGGTGGAACCACCTTC.

The sample holds a few counts of this clone. The CDR3 loop is CASSQVGPGDSGANVLTF. The CDR3 DNA reads as TGCGCCAGCAGCCAAGTTGGCCCAGGGGACTCTGGGGCCAACGTCCTGACTTTC. The V and J genes are TRBV4-3 and TRBJ2-6; possible D gene TRBD1, 6 bases. With 1 base removed from V and 0 bases from J, the gap between germline ends came to 13 bases. This CDR3 region has 18 residues. Germline V CDR1 and CDR2: LGHNA, YSLEER.

This clone was observed a single time. This chain links TRBV28 with TRBJ2-2; D is tentatively TRBD1 or TRBD2 (6 bases each). The germline gives CDR1 MDHEN, CDR2 SYDVKM. The length of the CDR3 is 14 residues. The germline V and J ends were trimmed by 10 bases and 2 bases, with 14 bases remaining between them. In nucleotides, the CDR3 is TGTGCCATACTCGGGGGCAGAAACACCGGGGAGCTGTTTTTT. It encodes CAILGGRNTGELFF.

This clone was seen only once. The chain carries TRBV25-1 and TRBJ1-4, with TRBD1 matching over 8 bases. Germline CDR1 MGHDK, CDR2 SYGVNS. V dropped 2 bases and J dropped 7; count of bases not matched to a gene: 6. This CDR3 spans 15 amino acids. CDR3 sequence reads: CASSERTGLGEKLFF. In nucleotides, the CDR3 is TGTGCCAGCAGTGAAAGGACAGGGTTGGGTGAAAAACTGTTTTTT.

The chain employs TRBV9 and TRBJ1-2, with D possibly being TRBD1 (5 bases). Trimming removed 3 bases at V and 1 base at J, with 16 bases between. The CDR3 is 16 amino acids. CDR1 and CDR2 from the germline V gene are SGDLS and YYNGEE. The CDR3 DNA sequence: TGTGCCAGCAGCGCTCCCCGGGACGGATATAACTATGGCTACACCTTC. Amino acids: CASSAPRDGYNYGYTF.

The chain employs TRBV6-5 and TRBJ1-2; D possibly corresponds to TRBD1 (5 bases). Germline V gene lookup returns CDR1 MNHEY and CDR2 SVGAGI. CDR3 size: 13 residues. V lost 6 bases and J 8 bases, leaving 16 bases between the germline ends. Written as DNA, the CDR3 is TGTGCCAGCAGCCCCACAGGATATGGCGGCTACACCTTC. The encoded protein is CASSPTGYGGYTF.

This clone was counted a single time. This sequence joins TRBV7-9 and TRBJ2-7, with 11 bases that match TRBD2. The CDR3 is 15 amino acids. The J segment lost 3 bases and the V segment lost 6 bases, leaving 7 bases of the junction unmatched. Germline CDR1 and CDR2: SEHNR and FQNEAQ (reference sequence). The CDR3: CASSTTSGMSYEQYF. CDR3 DNA: TGTGCCAGCAGTACGACTAGCGGGATGAGCTACGAGCAGTACTTC.

V is TRBV5-1 and J is TRBJ2-3; D could derive from TRBD1 or TRBD2 (5 bases each). The CDR3 runs 14 residues. Trimming stripped 7 bases from V and 2 bases from J, with 14 bases between. CDR1 and CDR2 from the germline V gene are SGHRS and YFSETQ. The CDR3 sequence is CASAPGRITDTQYF. The CDR3 nucleotides are TGCGCCAGCGCGCCGGGACGGATCACAGATACGCAGTATTTT. Complete variable domain (other parts from reference TRBV5-1 and TRBJ2-3): KAGVTQTPRYLIKTRGQQVTLSCSPISGHRSVSWYQQTPGQGLQFLFEYFSETQRNKGNFPGRFSGRQFSNSRSEMNVSTLELGDSALYLCASAPGRITDTQYFGPGTRLTVL.

The V call is TRBV7-8, the J call TRBJ1-2; D is uncertain. V was shortened by 2 bases and J by 1 base, with 11 bases between the two germline ends. Per germline, CDR1 SGHVS and CDR2 FQNEAQ. The CDR3 spans 15 residues. The DNA of the CDR3 is TGTGCCAGCAGCTTACGGGTCCTCCTTAACTATGGCTACACCTTC. Translating it yields CASSLRVLLNYGYTF.

The chain recombines TRBV4-2 with TRBJ2-2, with 8 positions matching TRBD1. The CDR3 length is 15 residues. The germline V gene encodes CDR1 LGHNA and CDR2 YNFKEQ. Losses at the gene ends were 4 bases for V and 7 bases for J; bases not matched to a gene: 8. The CDR3 loop reads CASSLETGEGGELFF. For the CDR3, the DNA is TGTGCCAGCAGCCTCGAGACAGGGGAAGGCGGGGAGCTGTTTTTT.

This clone was detected only once. The genes are TRBV6-2 or TRBV6-3 and TRBJ1-1, with 8 nucleotides matching TRBD1. This CDR3 contains 16 residues. Germline V lookup: CDR1 MNHEY, CDR2 SVGEGT. The trim removed 5 bases at V and 0 bases at J, leaving 8 bases unmatched. In DNA form, the CDR3 reads TGTGCCAGCAGTCAACCCGTGACAGGGGTGAACACTGAAGCTTTCTTT. It encodes CASSQPVTGVNTEAFF.

CDR3 in amino acids: CSASFGGSVQPQHF. The CDR3 DNA sequence: TGCAGTGCTAGTTTTGGAGGGTCCGTCCAGCCCCAGCATTTT. J is TRBJ1-5 and V is TRBV20-1; unclear D gene. The CDR3 length is 14 residues. Trimming took 3 bases from V and 7 from J, leaving 16 bases between them. Per germline, CDR1 DFQATT and CDR2 SNEGSKA (reference sequence).

CDR3 DNA: TGCGCCAGCAGCCAAGAAGGCAGCCCGTTAGCGGAAAAACTGTTTTTT. Translated, it gives CASSQEGSPLAEKLFF. V usage is TRBV4-1 and J usage is TRBJ1-4, with D hard to call. The CDR3 length is 16 residues. V shed 0 bases and J shed 8 bases, with 16 bases lying between them. Germline CDR1 and CDR2: MGHRA and YSYEKL.

The chain is built from TRBV4-3 and TRBJ2-5, with TRBD1 matching over 7 bases. Trimming at V came to 4 bases and at J to 4 bases, leaving 9 bases not matched to a gene. This CDR3 has 15 residues. In germline, CDR1 is LGHNA, CDR2 YSLEER. DNA of the CDR3: TGCGCCAGCAGCCCCCATCATTCAGGGGGAGAGACCCAGTACTTC. It yields the protein CASSPHHSGGETQYF.

The rearrangement joins TRBV28 to TRBJ1-5, with D perhaps TRBD1 (6 bases). Looked up from germline, CDR1 is MDHEN and CDR2 is SYDVKM. The CDR3 has 17 amino acids. Trimming left V 5 bases short and J 4 bases short, with 21 bases between. CDR3 in amino acids: CASSPIGLAGENQPQHF. CDR3 bases: TGTGCCAGCAGTCCTATCGGATTGGCAGGGGAAAATCAGCCCCAGCATTTT.

This rearrangement joins TRBV12-3 or TRBV12-4 to TRBJ1-1; D possibly corresponds to TRBD1 (5 bases). The CDR3 totals 13 residues. Trimming cost V 6 bases and J 3 bases, with 11 bases left between them. CDR3 amino acids: CASRPPGDTEAFF. The CDR3 DNA reads as TGTGCCAGCAGGCCCCCGGGGGACACTGAAGCTTTCTTT.